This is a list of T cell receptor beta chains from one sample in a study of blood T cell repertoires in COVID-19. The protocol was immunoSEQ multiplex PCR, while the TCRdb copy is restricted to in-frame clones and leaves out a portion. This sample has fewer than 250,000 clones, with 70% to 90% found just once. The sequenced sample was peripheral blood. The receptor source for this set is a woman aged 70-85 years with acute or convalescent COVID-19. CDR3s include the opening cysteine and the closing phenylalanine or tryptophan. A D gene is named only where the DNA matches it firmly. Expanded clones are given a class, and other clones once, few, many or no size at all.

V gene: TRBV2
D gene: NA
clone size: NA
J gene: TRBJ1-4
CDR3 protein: CASSDRGSPNEKLFF
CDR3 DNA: TGTGCCAGCAGTGACCGGGGAAGTCCGAATGAAAAACTGTTTTTT

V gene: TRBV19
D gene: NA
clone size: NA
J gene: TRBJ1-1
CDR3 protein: CASSTPLNTEAFF
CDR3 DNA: TGTGCCAGTAGTACTCCCCTGAACACTGAAGCTTTCTTT

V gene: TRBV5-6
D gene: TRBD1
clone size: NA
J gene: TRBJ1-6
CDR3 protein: CASSSTKGGLGSPLHF
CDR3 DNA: TGTGCCAGCAGCTCGACAAAAGGGGGCCTAGGGTCACCCCTCCACTTT

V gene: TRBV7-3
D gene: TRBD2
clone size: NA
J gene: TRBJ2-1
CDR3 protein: CASSPRGSKNEQFF
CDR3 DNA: TGTGCCAGCAGCCCTCGCGGGAGTAAGAATGAGCAGTTCTTC

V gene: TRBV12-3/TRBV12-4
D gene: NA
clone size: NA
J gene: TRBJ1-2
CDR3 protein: CASSSSYGYTF
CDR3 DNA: TGTGCCAGCAGTTCCAGTTATGGCTACACCTTC

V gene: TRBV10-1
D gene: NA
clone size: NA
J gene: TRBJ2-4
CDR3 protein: CASSEGGAKNIQYF
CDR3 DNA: TGCGCCAGCAGTGAAGGGGGGGCTAAAAACATTCAGTACTTC

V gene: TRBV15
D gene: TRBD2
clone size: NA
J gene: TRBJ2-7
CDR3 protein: CATSPGKLAGDEQYF
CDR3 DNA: TGTGCCACCAGCCCCGGGAAGCTAGCGGGGGACGAGCAGTACTTC

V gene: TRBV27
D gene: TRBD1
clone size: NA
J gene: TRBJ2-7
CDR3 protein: CASSPRGQGVDEQYF
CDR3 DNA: TGTGCCAGCAGTCCCCGTGGACAGGGGGTCGACGAGCAGTACTTC

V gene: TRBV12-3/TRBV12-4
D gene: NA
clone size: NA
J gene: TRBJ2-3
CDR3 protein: CASSFGGDTQYF
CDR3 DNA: TGTGCCAGCAGTTTCGGGGGAGATACGCAGTATTTT

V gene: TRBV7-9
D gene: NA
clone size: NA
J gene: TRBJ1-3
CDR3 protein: CASSLQGTGNTIYF
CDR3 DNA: TGTGCCAGCAGCCTCCAGGGAACTGGAAACACCATATATTTT

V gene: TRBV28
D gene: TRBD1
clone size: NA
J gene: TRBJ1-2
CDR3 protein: CASSWTGSFYGYTF
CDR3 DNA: TGTGCCAGCAGTTGGACAGGGAGTTTCTATGGCTACACCTTC

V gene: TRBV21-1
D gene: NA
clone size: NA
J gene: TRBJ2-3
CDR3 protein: CASSKDAQGLEADTQYF
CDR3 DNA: TGTGCCAGCAGCAAAGATGCCCAGGGGTTGGAGGCAGATACGCAGTATTTT

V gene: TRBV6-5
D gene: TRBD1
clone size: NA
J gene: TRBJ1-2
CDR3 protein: CASSYSLGTGYYGYTF
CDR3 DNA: TGTGCCAGCAGTTACTCGCTTGGGACAGGGTACTATGGCTACACCTTC

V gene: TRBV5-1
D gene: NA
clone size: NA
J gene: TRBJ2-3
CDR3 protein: CASGTSGTARTDTQYF
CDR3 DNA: TGCGCCAGCGGGACTTCTGGGACGGCCCGTACAGATACGCAGTATTTT

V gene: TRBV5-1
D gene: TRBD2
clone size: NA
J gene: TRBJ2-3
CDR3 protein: CASSLEPSGSTDTQYF
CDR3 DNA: TGCGCCAGCAGCTTGGAGCCTAGCGGGAGCACAGATACGCAGTATTTT

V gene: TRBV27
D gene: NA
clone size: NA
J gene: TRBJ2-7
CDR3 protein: CASSLGPRGYEQYF
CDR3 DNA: TGTGCCAGCAGTTTGGGACCCCGGGGGTACGAGCAGTACTTC

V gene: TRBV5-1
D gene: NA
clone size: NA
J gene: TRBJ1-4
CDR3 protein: CASSGQAANEKLFF
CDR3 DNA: TGCGCCAGCAGCGGACAAGCAGCTAATGAAAAACTGTTTTTT

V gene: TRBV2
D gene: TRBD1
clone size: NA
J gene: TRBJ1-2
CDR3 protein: CASRAPGQGSYGYTF
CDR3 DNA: TGTGCCAGCAGGGCCCCGGGACAGGGTAGTTATGGCTACACCTTC

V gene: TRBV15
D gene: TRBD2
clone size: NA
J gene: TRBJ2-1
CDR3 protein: CATSRTPAGAVYNEQFF
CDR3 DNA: TGTGCCACCAGCAGAACCCCAGCGGGAGCTGTTTACAATGAGCAGTTCTTC

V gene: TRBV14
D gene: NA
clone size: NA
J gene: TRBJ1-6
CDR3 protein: CASSQERGINSPLHF
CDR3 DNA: TGTGCCAGCAGCCAAGAGAGAGGGATTAATTCACCCCTCCACTTT

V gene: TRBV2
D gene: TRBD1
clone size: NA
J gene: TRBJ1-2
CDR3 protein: CASSERGQGSWGYTF
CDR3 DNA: TGTGCCAGCAGTGAAAGGGGACAGGGGAGTTGGGGCTACACCTTC

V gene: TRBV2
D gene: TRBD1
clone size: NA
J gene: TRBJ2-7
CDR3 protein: CASRATGTSYEQYF
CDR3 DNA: TGTGCCAGCAGAGCGACAGGGACCTCCTACGAGCAGTACTTC

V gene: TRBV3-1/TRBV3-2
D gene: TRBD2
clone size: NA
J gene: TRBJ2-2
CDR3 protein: CASSRTSGGLSSNTGELFF
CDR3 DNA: TGTGCCAGCAGCCGCACTAGCGGGGGGCTCTCGTCGAACACCGGGGAGCTGTTTTTT

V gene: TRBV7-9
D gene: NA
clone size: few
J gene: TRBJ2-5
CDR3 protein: CASSLARQGGETQYF
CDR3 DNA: TGTGCCAGCAGCTTAGCGCGACAGGGAGGAGAGACCCAGTACTTC

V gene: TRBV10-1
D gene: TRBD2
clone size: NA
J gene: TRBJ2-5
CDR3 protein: CASSETTSTETQYF
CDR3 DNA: TGCGCCAGCAGTGAGACGACTAGCACGGAGACCCAGTACTTC

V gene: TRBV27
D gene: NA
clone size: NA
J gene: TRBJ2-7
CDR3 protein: CASRAMAVSYEQYF
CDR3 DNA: TGTGCCAGCCGCGCGATGGCGGTCTCCTACGAGCAGTACTTC

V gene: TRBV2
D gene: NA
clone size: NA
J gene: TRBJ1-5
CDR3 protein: CASSQVHGNQPQHF
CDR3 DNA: TGTGCCAGCAGCCAGGTCCACGGCAATCAGCCCCAGCATTTT

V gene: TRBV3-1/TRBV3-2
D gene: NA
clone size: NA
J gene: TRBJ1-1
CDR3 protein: CASSRREVQGAFF
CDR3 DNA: TGTGCCAGCAGCAGACGGGAAGTTCAAGGGGCTTTCTTT

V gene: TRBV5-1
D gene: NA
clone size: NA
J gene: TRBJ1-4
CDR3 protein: CASSLTGTNEKLFF
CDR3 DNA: TGCGCCAGCAGTTTGACAGGCACTAATGAAAAACTGTTTTTT

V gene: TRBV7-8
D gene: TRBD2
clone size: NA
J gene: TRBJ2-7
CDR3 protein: CASSNRLAGHEQYF
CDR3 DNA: TGTGCCAGCAGCAATAGACTAGCGGGGCACGAGCAGTACTTC

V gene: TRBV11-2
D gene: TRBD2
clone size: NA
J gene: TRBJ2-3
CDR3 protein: CASSLVAGGRSDTQYF
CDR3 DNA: TGTGCCAGCAGCTTAGTCGCGGGCGGGAGATCAGATACGCAGTATTTT

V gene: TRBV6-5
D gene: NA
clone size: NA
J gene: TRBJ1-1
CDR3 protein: CASTPLGPGHTEAFF
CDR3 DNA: TGTGCCAGCACCCCTTTGGGTCCAGGGCACACTGAAGCTTTCTTT

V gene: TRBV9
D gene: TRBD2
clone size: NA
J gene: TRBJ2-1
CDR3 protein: CASSAGLAEYNEQFF
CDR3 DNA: TGTGCCAGCAGCGCCGGACTAGCGGAATACAATGAGCAGTTCTTC

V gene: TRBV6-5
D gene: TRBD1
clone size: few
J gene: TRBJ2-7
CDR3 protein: CASSYLGQGPEQYF
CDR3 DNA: TGTGCCAGCAGTTACTTGGGACAGGGACCAGAGCAGTACTTC

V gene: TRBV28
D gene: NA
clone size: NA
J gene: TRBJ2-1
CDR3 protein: CASSSNEQFF
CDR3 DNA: TGTGCCAGCAGTTCAAATGAGCAGTTCTTC